This T cell receptor (beta chain) stems from a study of memory CD8 T cells in hepatitis C reinfection. The wider study: Reinfection meant HCV RNA positivity after two negatives ≥60 days apart.

Time point defined: peak reinfection, 3 to 8 weeks after reinfection detection. Sorted cells were sequenced directly ex vivo without any in vitro expansion. Control naive CD8 T cells came from a couple of donors at all three reinfection time points. In germline, CDR1 is ENHRY, CDR2 SYGVKD. The CDR3 length is 14 residues. This table comes from immunoSEQ multiplex PCR, and its TCRdb copy is limited to in-frame clones, with some not included. The sample yields 35,000 to 50,000 clones, 88% seen once. This chain links TRBV10-3 with TRBJ2-5, with D possibly being TRBD2 (5 bases). Gene TRBJ2-7 matches the end of the DNA better, so the J call may be wrong. The receptor was isolated from a man aged 18-30 years with hepatitis C virus infection. The specimen was naive CD8+ T cells sorted from blood. Written as DNA, the CDR3 is TGTGCCATCAGTGAGTACTCAGGACTCTACGAGCAGTACTTC. Amino acids: CAISEYSGLYEQYF.